This entry describes one T cell receptor (beta chain). The antigen remains undetermined. The V gene's germline CDR1 is MNHEY and CDR2 SVGAGI. The CDR3 covers 15 residues. Trimming cost V 7 bases and J 0 bases; bases outside gene matches: 6. This specimen comes from a study of T cell responses to AZD1222 COVID-19 vaccine. Study-level information: Both about-4-week and about-12-week second-dose recipients were combined. Study-wide results and caveats: Only a handful of people who got AZD1222 tested seropositive at baseline. Donors skewed white British and female; clonal diversity was possibly underestimated.

Using immunoSEQ multiplex PCR, the repertoire was profiled, and TCRdb retains in-frame clones only, with some absent. The table includes about 170,000 clones, just over 90% detected once. The chain uses TRBV6-5 and TRBJ1-5; 7 nucleotides align to TRBD1. Specimen: peripheral blood, collected on day 0 of AZD1222 vaccination. The TCR originated in an adult in good health. For the CDR3, the DNA is TGTGCCAGCATAGACAGGGCTTATAGCAATCAGCCCCAGCATTTT. It yields the protein CASIDRAYSNQPQHF.